Below are 8 T cell receptor beta chains sequenced from a single sample in a study of long-term antiretroviral therapy in people with HIV. Version v3.0 of the immunoSEQ assay was performed at survey level. TCRdb's copy holds only in-frame clones and misses some; the assay was immunoSEQ multiplex PCR. This table holds over 30,000 clones, 65% to 75% found once. The specimen was unsorted PBMCs, collected 3 years after starting antiretroviral therapy. The receptors originated from a man aged 50 to 59 with HIV.

This clone was detected once. This chain links TRBV11-2 with TRBJ1-1; D is uncertain. Germline loops: CDR1 SGHAT, CDR2 FQNNGV. V lost 4 bases, J lost 5 bases, and 11 bases lay in between. The CDR3 length is 13 residues. As DNA, the CDR3 is TGTGCCAGCAGCTCTCGGCGACATACTGAAGCTTTCTTT. Translated: CASSSRRHTEAFF.

V usage is TRBV6-1 and J usage is TRBJ2-7; 7 nucleotides match TRBD1. This CDR3 has 16 residues. From germline, CDR1 is MNHNS and CDR2 SASEGT. The ends lost 4 bases at V and 3 bases at J; junction bases unmatched: 12. This chain's CDR3 is CASSALRRTGFYEQYF. The CDR3 nucleotides read TGTGCCAGCAGTGCCTTGAGGAGGACAGGCTTCTACGAGCAGTACTTC.

This clone has a handful of counts. This chain joins TRBV18 and TRBJ2-7; D is possibly TRBD1 (6 bases). The CDR3 spans 14 residues. Per germline, CDR1 KGHSH and CDR2 LQKENI. V lost 1 base to trimming and J lost 7 bases, with 14 bases between them. The CDR3 DNA follows: TGTGCCAGCTCACCACAAGAACAGGGTCGGGAGCAGTACTTC. Its protein product is CASSPQEQGREQYF. Based on the CDR3 plus reference TRBV18 and TRBJ2-7, the full variable domain is NAGVMQNPRHLVRRRGQEARLRCSPMKGHSHVYWYRQLPEEGLKFMVYLQKENIIDESGMPKERFSAEFPKEGPSILRIQQVVRGDSAAYFCASSPQEQGREQYFGPGTRLTVT.

V usage is TRBV14 and J usage is TRBJ2-3, with 11 bases matching TRBD1. The CDR3 length is 18 residues. Trimming cost V 1 base and J 3 bases; bases outside gene matches: 9. The germline gives CDR1 SGHDN, CDR2 FVKESK. The CDR3: CASSQGPQDRGLTDTQYF. As DNA, the CDR3 is TGTGCCAGCAGCCAAGGTCCTCAGGACAGGGGGCTGACAGATACGCAGTATTTT.

V and J are TRBV30 and TRBJ2-7; the D is unclear. Trimming shortened V by 5 bases and J by 3 bases, and 11 bases separated the two germline ends. This CDR3 is built from 12 residues. Per germline, CDR1 GTSNPN and CDR2 SVGIG (reference sequence). The CDR3 spells CAWSGTRYEQYF. CDR3 DNA sequence: TGTGCCTGGTCAGGCACCCGCTACGAGCAGTACTTC.

The chain joins TRBV19 to TRBJ2-3; D may match TRBD1 or TRBD2 (5 bases each). The CDR3 length is 13 residues. Germline V gene sequence: CDR1 LNHDA, CDR2 SQIVND (reference sequence). Trimming removed 4 bases from V and 6 bases from J, with 11 bases in between. CDR3 residues: CASSRDLLDTQYF. CDR3 nucleotides: TGTGCCAGTAGTAGGGACCTCCTTGATACGCAGTATTTT.

The rearrangement uses TRBV7-8 and TRBJ1-5; 12 bases map to TRBD1. V shed 6 bases and J 4 bases; nucleotides not matched to a gene: 19. This CDR3 comprises 20 residues. CDR1 and CDR2 from the germline V gene are SGHVS and FQNEAQ. This CDR3 reads CASSPFSYRDRGRGNQPQHF. In nucleotides, the CDR3 is TGTGCCAGCAGTCCTTTTTCTTACCGGGACAGGGGGCGCGGAAATCAGCCCCAGCATTTT.

The rearrangement uses TRBV19 and TRBJ2-7, with TRBD1 as a possible D gene (6 bases). This CDR3 has 16 amino acids. Germline V gene sequence: CDR1 LNHDA, CDR2 SQIVND (reference sequence). Trimming stripped 5 bases from V and 1 base from J, with 18 bases between. The CDR3 DNA is TGTGCCAGTAGTTCTCGGGCGACAGGTCGTTCCTACGAGCAGTACTTC. It specifies CASSSRATGRSYEQYF.